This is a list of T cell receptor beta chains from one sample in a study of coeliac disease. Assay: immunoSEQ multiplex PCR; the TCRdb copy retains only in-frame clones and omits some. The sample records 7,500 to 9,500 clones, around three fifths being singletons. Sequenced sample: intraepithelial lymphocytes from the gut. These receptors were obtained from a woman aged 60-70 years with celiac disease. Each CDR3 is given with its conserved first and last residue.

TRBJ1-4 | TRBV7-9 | CASSPKGGGGEKLFF
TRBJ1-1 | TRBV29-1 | CSVGAEYNMNTGAFF
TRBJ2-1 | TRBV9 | CASSQGGDEQFF
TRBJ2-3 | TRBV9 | CASSISGSVTDTQYF
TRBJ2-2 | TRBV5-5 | CASSSYRGPNTGELFF
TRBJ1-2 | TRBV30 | CALAQGGYTF
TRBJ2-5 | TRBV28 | CASRQGEADVETQYF
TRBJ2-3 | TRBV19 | CASSIRRGTDTQYF
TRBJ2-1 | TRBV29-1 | CSGRHGEQFF
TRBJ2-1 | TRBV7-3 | CASSLGHPGEQFF
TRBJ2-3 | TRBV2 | CASRGGATDTQYF
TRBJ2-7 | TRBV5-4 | CASSLDGEEYF
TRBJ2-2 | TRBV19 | CASSTRTSGTGELFF
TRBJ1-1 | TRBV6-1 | CASARQGLAFF
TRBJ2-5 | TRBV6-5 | CASNPGTGEETQYF
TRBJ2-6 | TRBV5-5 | CASSGSRGGANVLTF
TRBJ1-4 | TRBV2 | CASSGTELFF
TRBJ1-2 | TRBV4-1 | CASSQGQGYLYGYTF
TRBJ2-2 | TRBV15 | CATSSLAVGNGELFF
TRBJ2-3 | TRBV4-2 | CASSPFGGGGFTDTQYF
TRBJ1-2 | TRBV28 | CASSLGGPGRDDRYGYTF
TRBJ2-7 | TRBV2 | CASSRGLAGREQYF
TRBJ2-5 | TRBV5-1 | CASSLDGLAAETQYF
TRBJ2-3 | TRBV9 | CASSEGMEGVYTQYF
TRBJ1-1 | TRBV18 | CASSPLRDTEAFF
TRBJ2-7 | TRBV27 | CASSLTGTFEQYF
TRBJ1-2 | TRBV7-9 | CASSRQGAYGYTF
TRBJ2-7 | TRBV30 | CAWMRGLAYEQYF
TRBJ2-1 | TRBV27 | CASSLGAGGEQFF
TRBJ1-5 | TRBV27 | CASSLQTGGNQPQHF
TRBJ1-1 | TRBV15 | CATSGNRGRGKTEAFF
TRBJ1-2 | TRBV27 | CASRRGNSPNYGYTF
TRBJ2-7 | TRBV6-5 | CASRPTGTSVYEQYF
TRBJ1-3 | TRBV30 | CAWTAGQHSGNTIYF
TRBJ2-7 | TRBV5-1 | CASSLASLANEQYF
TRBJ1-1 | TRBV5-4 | CASSLGSFPEAFF
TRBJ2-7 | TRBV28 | CASQGALAGAYEQYF
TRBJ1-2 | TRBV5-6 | CASSGQGWYTF
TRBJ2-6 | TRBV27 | CASSSPQGSGANVLTF
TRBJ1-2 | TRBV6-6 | CASSYFPGHRYGYTF
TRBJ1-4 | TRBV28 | CASSLIREGDEKLFF
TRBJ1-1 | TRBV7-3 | CASSLYRDSEAFF
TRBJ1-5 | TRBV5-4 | CASSPRGTGISPQHF
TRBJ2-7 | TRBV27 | CASSAYGGEYEQYF